This T cell receptor beta chain derives from a study of Graves' ophthalmopathy and Graves' hyperthyroidism. General observations from the study: Blood also harbored most expanded thyroid clonotypes above 0.001 frequency. This model predicted ophthalmopathy progression (sensitivity 70% to 71%, specificity about 73%).

Per the germline V gene, CDR1 is SGDLS and CDR2 is YYNGEE. V lost 4 bases to trimming and J lost 6 bases, with 8 bases between them. CDR3 length: 11 amino acids. A note on this clonotype: No antigen is known for it.

Establishment of the diagnosis relied upon clinical symptoms, serum thyroxine, TRAb, thyroid ultrasound and orbital computed tomography. PBMCs came from approximately 9.6 ml of fresh peripheral blood. The authors amplified TCR beta CDR3 regions, and they did so from RNA transcripts for repertoire sequencing. Second-round multiplex PCR came after first-round RT-PCR with HTBI primers. TCRdb itself ran the multiplex PCR reads through MiXCR, one entry per CDR3 protein. Of 200,000 to 300,000 distinct CDR3 sequences listed, roughly 50% are singletons. The sequence was obtained from an adult man with Graves' ophthalmopathy. The sequenced material came from peripheral blood. V gene TRBV9 combines with J gene TRBJ2-7; unclear D gene. The CDR3 sequence is CASSQVSEQYF. CDR3 sequence (DNA): TGTGCCAGCAGCCAAGTTAGCGAGCAGTACTTC.